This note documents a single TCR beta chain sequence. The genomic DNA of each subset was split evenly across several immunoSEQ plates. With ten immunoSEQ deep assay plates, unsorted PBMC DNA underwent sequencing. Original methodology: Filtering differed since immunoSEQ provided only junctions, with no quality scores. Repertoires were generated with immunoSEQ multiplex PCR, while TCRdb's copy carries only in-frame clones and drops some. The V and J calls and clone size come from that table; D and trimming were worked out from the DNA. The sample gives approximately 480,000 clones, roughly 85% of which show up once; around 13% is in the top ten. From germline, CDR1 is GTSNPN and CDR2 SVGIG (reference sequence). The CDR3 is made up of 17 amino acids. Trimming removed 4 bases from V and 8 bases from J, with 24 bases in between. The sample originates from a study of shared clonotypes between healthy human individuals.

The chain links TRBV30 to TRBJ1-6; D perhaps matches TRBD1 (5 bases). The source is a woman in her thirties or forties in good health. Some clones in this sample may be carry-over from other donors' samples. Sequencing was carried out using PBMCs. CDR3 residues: CAWTLPRTTGGDSPLHF. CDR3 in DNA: TGTGCCTGGACTCTCCCCCGGACTACCGGGGGGGATTCACCCCTCCACTTT.